This passage covers 12 T cell receptor beta chains from one sample sequenced in a study of vaccination and CD4 T cells after COVID-19. No antigen has been assigned to these receptors. Once obtained from cultured CD4+ T cells, the DNA was sequenced using the Oncomine TCR Beta short-read assay. TCRdb reanalysed the PCR reads using MiXCR and keeps one entry per CDR3 protein. Of about 24,000 distinct CDR3 sequences listed, more than 40% are singletons. The treatment here: roughly ten-day PBMC culture with coronavirus spike peptide pools or control peptides (ViraFEST assay). The sample consisted of CD4+ T cells from blood, cultured in vitro. The receptors here all came from a human donor who had recovered from COVID-19.

The chain joins TRBV24-1 to TRBJ1-2; the D gene is possibly TRBD1 (5 bases). The CDR3 is 14 amino acids. Germline CDR1 reads KGHDR; CDR2 reads SFDVKD. Trimming stripped 2 bases from V and 6 bases from J, with 12 bases between. The CDR3 reads CATSDSGTPHGYTF. The DNA of the CDR3 is TGTGCCACCAGTGATTCCGGGACGCCCCATGGCTACACCTTC.

About this clonotype: A junction end diverges from the germline sequence, so it may reflect a read error. This chain links TRBV12-3 or TRBV12-4 with TRBJ1-2; D gene uncertain. CDR3 length equals 11 residues. The CDR3 sequence: CASSLALDRVF. CDR3 in DNA: TGTGCCAGCAGTTTAGCTTTAGATAGAGTCTTC.

V usage is TRBV24-1 and J usage is TRBJ2-5, with no clear D. This CDR3 comprises 15 residues. Germline lookup yields CDR1 KGHDR and CDR2 SFDVKD. V gave up 2 bases and J gave up 4 bases, with 13 bases separating them. The CDR3 DNA is TGTGCCACCAGTGATTCCTCAGTCATCCTAGAGACCCAGTACTTC. Translated: CATSDSSVILETQYF.

This clonotype came up a few times. The chain employs TRBV7-9 and TRBJ1-1; D possibly corresponds to TRBD1 (5 bases). V dropped 4 bases and J dropped 2 bases, with 8 bases sitting between them. The CDR3 has 13 amino acids. Germline CDR1 and CDR2: SEHNR and FQNEAQ (reference sequence). The CDR3, as DNA: TGTGCCAGCAGCTCAAGGGGAAACACTGAAGCTTTCTTT. It specifies CASSSRGNTEAFF.

The CDR3 DNA reads TGTGCCAGCAGCTTACGGACGCTGGGGCGAGCGCCGTACGAGCAGTACTTC. It encodes CASSLRTLGRAPYEQYF. The gene calls are TRBV11-2 and TRBJ2-7; D possibly corresponds to TRBD1 (5 bases). Trimming removed 2 bases from V and 4 bases from J, with 21 bases in between. CDR3 length equals 17 residues. Germline CDR1 reads SGHAT; CDR2 reads FQNNGV. The full variable domain, completed using reference TRBV11-2 and TRBJ2-7, is EAGVAQSPRYKIIEKRQSVAFWCNPISGHATLYWYQQILGQGPKLLIQFQNNGVVDDSQLPKDRFSAERLKGVDSTLKIQPAKLEDSAVYLCASSLRTLGRAPYEQYFGPGTRLTVT.

This clonotype was seen only a few times. The V call is TRBV7-2, the J call TRBJ2-7, with 13 bases matching TRBD2. Germline values: CDR1 SGHTA, CDR2 FQGNSA. The CDR3 is 18 amino acids. V lost 4 bases to trimming and J lost 4 bases; unmatched junction nucleotides: 13. The CDR3 region has the DNA TGTGCCAGCAGCTCGCGGGCGGGGGGACTAGCGGGATTGTACGAGCAGTACTTC. It is translated as CASSSRAGGLAGLYEQYF.

The chain recombines TRBV28 with TRBJ2-5; the D is unclear. This CDR3 is 11 amino acids long. CDR1 is MDHEN, CDR2 SYDVKM, per germline. Trimming stripped 3 bases from V and 1 base from J, with 0 bases between. The CDR3 bases are TGTGCCAGCAGTTTCCAAGAGACCCAGTACTTC. Translated: CASSFQETQYF. Looking up the rest from reference TRBV28 and TRBJ2-5 gives the full variable domain: DVKVTQSSRYLVKRTGEKVFLECVQDMDHENMFWYRQDPGLGLRLIYFSYDVKMKEKGDIPEGYSVSREKKERFSLILESASTNQTSMYLCASSFQETQYFGPGTRLLVL.

The rearrangement uses TRBV3-1 and TRBJ1-5; D gene unclear. Trimming took off 1 base at V and 9 bases at J, with 13 bases between the two ends. Germline loops: CDR1 LGHDT, CDR2 YNNKEL (reference sequence). The CDR3 covers 14 residues. The CDR3 protein is CASSQVLGIPPQHF. The CDR3 nucleotides read TGTGCCAGCAGCCAAGTTCTGGGAATCCCGCCCCAGCATTTT. Together with reference TRBV3-1 and TRBJ1-5, the CDR3 gives the full variable domain: DTAVSQTPKYLVTQMGNDKSIKCEQNLGHDTMYWYKQDSKKFLKIMFSYNNKELIINETVPNRFSPKSPDKAHLNLHINSLELGDSAVYFCASSQVLGIPPQHFGDGTRLSIL.

The J gene is TRBJ2-3, the V gene TRBV7-9; D is uncertain. V lost 3 bases and J lost 0, with 7 bases in between. The CDR3 contains 14 residues. Per germline, CDR1 SEHNR and CDR2 FQNEAQ (reference sequence). The CDR3 is CASSLASSTDTQYF. In nucleotides, the CDR3 is TGTGCCAGCAGCTTGGCATCGAGCACAGATACGCAGTATTTT.

This clonotype was counted between two and nine times. This chain joins TRBV5-6 and TRBJ2-7; maybe TRBD1 (7 bases). The CDR3 spans 15 residues. V dropped 2 bases and J dropped 1 base, with 13 bases sitting between them. Germline V gene lookup returns CDR1 SGHDT and CDR2 YYEEEE. CDR3 coding DNA: TGTGCCAGCAGCTTCAGACAGGGAGGTTCCTACGAGCAGTACTTC. It codes for CASSFRQGGSYEQYF. Together with reference TRBV5-6 and TRBJ2-7, the CDR3 gives the full variable domain: DAGVTQSPTHLIKTRGQQVTLRCSPKSGHDTVSWYQQALGQGPQFIFQYYEEEERQRGNFPDRFSGHQFPNYSSELNVNALLLGDSALYLCASSFRQGGSYEQYFGPGTRLTVT.

This clonotype was counted a few times. V is TRBV27 and J is TRBJ2-5; D is ambiguous. Germline CDR1 reads MNHEY; CDR2 reads SMNVEV (reference sequence). Between the trimmed V and J ends, which lost 4 bases and 3 bases, there was a span of 18 bases. The CDR3 runs to 16 residues. In nucleotides, the CDR3 is TGTGCCAGCAGTTCCCCGCAGGACGGTCGCAAAGAGACCCAGTACTTC. It translates to CASSSPQDGRKETQYF.

This clonotype was observed a few times. The gene calls are TRBV7-2 and TRBJ1-2, with 8 bases matching TRBD1. The junction had 4 bases not matched to a gene; V was cut back by 5 bases and J by 2 bases. Germline-derived CDR1 and CDR2 are SGHTA and FQGNSA. The CDR3 consists of 14 residues. CDR3 residues: CASSGPGGNYGYTF. Written as DNA, the CDR3 is TGTGCCAGCAGCGGGCCAGGGGGCAACTATGGCTACACCTTC.